A selection of T cell receptor beta chains follows, all from one sample in a study of vaccination effects on CD4 cells after COVID-19. Only in-frame clones appear in the TCRdb table, and some are missing; sequencing was by immunoSEQ multiplex PCR. This table holds approximately 54,000 clones, around 80% found once. Their specific antigens are unknown. The material was CD4+ T cells from PBMCs cultured with HCoV-229E spike peptides, obtained before COVID-19 vaccination. These receptors came from a human donor who received a COVID-19 vaccine. CDR3s include the opening cysteine and the closing phenylalanine or tryptophan. A D gene is named only where the DNA matches it firmly. Clone size is shown for a subset of rows, as once, few, many or a class of expanded clone.

TRBV12-3/TRBV12-4	-	TRBJ1-2	-	CASRDRYGYTF	TGTGCCAGCAGAGATAGGTATGGCTACACCTTC
TRBV15	-	TRBJ1-5	-	CATSVGQPQHF	TGTGCCACCAGCGTGGGTCAGCCCCAGCATTTT
TRBV19	-	TRBJ2-5	TRBD2	CASSIAGGPRVETQYF	TGTGCCAGTAGTATTGCGGGGGGGCCTCGAGTTGAGACCCAGTACTTC
TRBV7-9	-	TRBJ2-2	-	CASSLSWTSNTGELFF	TGTGCCAGCAGCTTATCGTGGACCTCGAACACCGGGGAGCTGTTTTTT
TRBV7-2	-	TRBJ1-2	-	CASSSRGWGGGGYTF	TGTGCCAGCAGCTCCCGCGGTTGGGGGGGCGGTGGCTACACCTTC
TRBV6-5	-	TRBJ1-1	-	CASSPHKAEAFF	TGTGCCAGCAGTCCGCACAAGGCTGAAGCTTTCTTT
TRBV28	-	TRBJ1-3	-	CATRVARNTIYF	TGTGCCACCCGGGTCGCCCGAAACACCATATATTTT
TRBV7-9	-	TRBJ1-2	-	CASSLAEAGYTF	TGTGCCAGCAGCTTAGCGGAGGCTGGCTACACCTTC
TRBV10-3	-	TRBJ2-1	-	CAISRDIWGYNEQFF	TGTGCCATCAGTCGGGACATCTGGGGGTACAATGAGCAGTTCTTC
TRBV10-3	-	TRBJ1-2	-	CAISDAGGGYTF	TGTGCCATCAGTGACGCGGGGGGTGGCTACACCTTC
TRBV5-6	-	TRBJ2-5	-	CASIFRGRETQYF	TGTGCCAGCATCTTTCGAGGAAGAGAGACCCAGTACTTC
TRBV11-1	-	TRBJ1-1	TRBD1	CASSPGTGFTEAFF	TGTGCCAGCAGCCCGGGGACAGGGTTCACTGAAGCTTTCTTT
TRBV6-4	-	TRBJ1-2	-	CASSDLGGNYGYTF	TGTGCCAGCAGTGACTTGGGTGGGAACTATGGCTACACCTTC
TRBV24-1	-	TRBJ2-3	-	CATRGAETDTQYF	TGTGCCACCCGGGGGGCCGAGACAGATACGCAGTATTTT
TRBV19	-	TRBJ2-3	-	CASSIKGWRGRLKGDTQYF	TGTGCCAGTAGTATAAAAGGTTGGAGGGGGCGCCTCAAGGGAGATACGCAGTATTTT
TRBV2	-	TRBJ2-1	TRBD2	CASEIGLAMDEQFF	TGTGCCAGCGAAATAGGACTAGCGATGGATGAGCAGTTCTTC
TRBV18	-	TRBJ2-3	-	CASSPGSGRPDTQYF	TGTGCCAGCTCCCCGGGCTCCGGCCGGCCAGATACGCAGTATTTT
TRBV7-3	-	TRBJ2-5	-	CASSLMERTRAHF	TGTGCCAGCAGCTTAATGGAAAGGACTCGGGCGCACTTC
TRBV12-3/TRBV12-4	-	TRBJ2-5	-	CASSLGSQETQYF	TGTGCCAGCAGTTTAGGATCACAAGAGACCCAGTACTTC
TRBV6-5	-	TRBJ2-1	-	CASSYRRGYNEQFF	TGTGCCAGCAGTTACAGAAGGGGGTACAATGAGCAGTTCTTC
TRBV9	-	TRBJ2-3	TRBD1	CASSSRTGSDTQYF	TGTGCCAGCAGCAGCCGGACAGGTTCAGATACGCAGTATTTT
TRBV6-5	-	TRBJ1-4	-	CASSYSRGTNEKLFF	TGTGCCAGCAGTTACTCCCGAGGGACTAATGAAAAACTGTTTTTT
TRBV6-1	few	TRBJ2-3	TRBD2	CASSDLGLAGGPYSDTQYF	TGTGCCAGCAGTGATCTGGGACTAGCGGGGGGGCCGTATTCAGATACGCAGTATTTT
TRBV2	-	TRBJ2-5	-	CASSRDNEETQYF	TGTGCCAGCAGTAGGGACAACGAAGAGACCCAGTACTTC
TRBV7-2	-	TRBJ1-5	-	CASSQTSDPYQPQHF	TGTGCCAGCAGCCAGACGAGTGACCCATATCAGCCCCAGCATTTT
TRBV24-1	-	TRBJ1-1	TRBD1	CATSDSGQTNTEAFF	TGTGCCACCAGTGATTCGGGACAGACGAACACTGAAGCTTTCTTT
TRBV5-4	-	TRBJ1-3	-	CASSPGSGNTIYF	TGTGCCAGCAGCCCAGGCTCTGGAAACACCATATATTTT
TRBV6-1	once	TRBJ2-2	-	CASSEAGETGELFF	TGTGCCAGCAGTGAAGCCGGGGAGACCGGGGAGCTGTTTTTT
TRBV6-4	-	TRBJ1-2	-	CASSDSIRAEGYTF	TGTGCCAGCAGTGACTCTATAAGGGCGGAGGGCTACACCTTC
TRBV2	once	TRBJ1-4	-	CASSERGTAQREKLFF	TGTGCCAGCAGTGAAAGGGGAACAGCCCAACGGGAAAAACTGTTTTTT
TRBV14	-	TRBJ1-2	-	CASSQDLGTHVGYTF	TGTGCCAGCAGCCAAGATTTGGGGACTCATGTGGGCTACACCTTC
TRBV19	-	TRBJ2-3	-	CASSSSRLEGDTQYF	TGTGCCAGTAGTTCCTCCCGACTAGAGGGAGATACGCAGTATTTT
TRBV10-3	once	TRBJ1-1	TRBD1	CAISETGQGAFF	TGTGCCATCAGTGAGACGGGACAGGGAGCTTTCTTT
TRBV27	few	TRBJ2-2	-	CASSFSGRTGELFF	TGTGCCAGCAGTTTCTCGGGCAGGACCGGGGAGCTGTTTTTT
TRBV24-1	-	TRBJ2-5	-	CATRGFGETQYF	TGTGCCACCCGGGGCTTTGGAGAGACCCAGTACTTC
TRBV9	-	TRBJ2-2	TRBD2	CASSVEGGGATGELFF	TGTGCCAGCAGCGTAGAAGGCGGGGGGGCAACGGGGGAGCTGTTTTTT
TRBV7-9	-	TRBJ2-1	TRBD2	CASSPGFSGGAARNEQFF	TGTGCCAGCAGCCCAGGATTCAGCGGGGGGGCCGCTCGTAATGAGCAGTTCTTC
TRBV7-9	once	TRBJ1-5	-	CASSLGTVNQPQHF	TGTGCCAGCAGCTTAGGGACTGTTAATCAGCCCCAGCATTTT
TRBV5-1	few	TRBJ1-5	-	CASSLAGSGNQPQHF	TGCGCCAGCAGCTTGGCCGGGTCCGGCAATCAGCCCCAGCATTTT
TRBV4-1	-	TRBJ2-3	TRBD1	CASSQPRQGVGDTQYF	TGCGCCAGCAGCCAACCCAGACAGGGGGTAGGGGATACGCAGTATTTT
TRBV5-1	-	TRBJ1-3	-	CASSLGGSSSGNTIYF	TGCGCCAGCAGCTTGGGGGGTTCGAGCTCTGGAAACACCATATATTTT
TRBV30	few	TRBJ1-2	TRBD1	CAWKGGQGLYYGYTF	TGTGCCTGGAAGGGAGGACAGGGCTTGTACTATGGCTACACCTTC
TRBV11-2	-	TRBJ1-6	-	CASSLEGGANSPLHF	TGTGCCAGCAGCTTAGAGGGGGGAGCTAATTCACCCCTCCACTTT
TRBV6-5	-	TRBJ2-1	-	CASNNPRVNEQFF	TGTGCCAGCAACAATCCGAGGGTCAATGAGCAGTTCTTC
TRBV6-6	-	TRBJ2-5	TRBD1	CASSKPTGGQETQYF	TGTGCCAGCAGTAAACCGACAGGGGGTCAAGAGACCCAGTACTTC
TRBV6-5	-	TRBJ1-1	-	CASSRLTRGGTEAFF	TGTGCCAGCAGTCGCCTTACCAGGGGAGGCACTGAAGCTTTCTTT
TRBV2	few	TRBJ2-1	TRBD2	CATLGLAGGGAYNEQFF	TGTGCCACACTCGGACTAGCGGGGGGAGGGGCCTACAATGAGCAGTTCTTC
TRBV3-1/TRBV3-2	-	TRBJ2-3	TRBD2	CASSQFSGGRDTQYF	TGTGCCAGCAGCCAATTCAGCGGGGGGCGAGATACGCAGTATTTT
TRBV2	-	TRBJ1-2	-	CASSVVRIATF	TGTGCCAGCAGTGTGGTAAGGATTGCCACCTTC
TRBV18	-	TRBJ2-1	TRBD2	CASSPPGGARYEQFF	TGTGCCAGCTCACCACCCGGGGGGGCCCGCTATGAGCAGTTCTTC
TRBV5-6	-	TRBJ1-1	-	CASRRADWAEAFF	TGTGCCAGCAGGAGGGCCGATTGGGCTGAAGCTTTCTTT